This entry describes one TCR beta chain. The data originate from a study of blood T cell repertoires in COVID-19. Study context: Samples taken during acute and convalescent COVID-19 were collected in the United States, Italy and Spain. T cells, B-cell-depleted T cells, or PBMCs provided the cDNA or gDNA that served as material.

The junction had 5 bases not matched to a gene; V was cut back by 10 bases and J by 5 bases. The CDR3 runs 12 residues. The authors' processing: Estimated nucleated cell counts came from reference gene primer amplification. The method was immunoSEQ multiplex PCR; TCRdb's version includes in-frame clones alone and lacks a portion of them. That table supplies the V and J calls and clone size; D and trimming were determined from the DNA. The sample comprises about 81,000 clones, 91% of which are singletons, and roughly 2% rests with the top ten. Sequenced input: peripheral blood. This TCR derives from a woman in her forties or fifties in a cohort sampled during active COVID-19. The genes are TRBV23-1 and TRBJ2-1, with 7 bases lining up with TRBD1. TRBV23-1 is an open reading frame, and its role is uncertain. The CDR3, as DNA: TGCGCCACCGGACAGGCAAACAATGAGCAGTTCTTC. It is translated as CATGQANNEQFF.